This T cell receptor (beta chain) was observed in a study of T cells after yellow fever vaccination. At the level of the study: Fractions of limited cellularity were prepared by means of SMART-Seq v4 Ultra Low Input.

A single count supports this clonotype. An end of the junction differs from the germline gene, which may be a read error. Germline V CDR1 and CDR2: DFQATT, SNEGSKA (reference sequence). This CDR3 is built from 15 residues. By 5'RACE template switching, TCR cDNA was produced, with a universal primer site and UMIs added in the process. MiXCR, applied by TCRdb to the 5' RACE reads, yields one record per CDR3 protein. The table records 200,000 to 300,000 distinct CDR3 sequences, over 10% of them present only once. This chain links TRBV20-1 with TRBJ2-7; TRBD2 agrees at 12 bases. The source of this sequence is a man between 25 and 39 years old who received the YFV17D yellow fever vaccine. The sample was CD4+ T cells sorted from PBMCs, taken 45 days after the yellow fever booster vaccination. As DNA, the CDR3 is TGCTGTGCCCATCCCCCTAGCGGGAGGGCCTACGAGCAGTACTTC. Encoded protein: CCAHPPSGRAYEQYF.